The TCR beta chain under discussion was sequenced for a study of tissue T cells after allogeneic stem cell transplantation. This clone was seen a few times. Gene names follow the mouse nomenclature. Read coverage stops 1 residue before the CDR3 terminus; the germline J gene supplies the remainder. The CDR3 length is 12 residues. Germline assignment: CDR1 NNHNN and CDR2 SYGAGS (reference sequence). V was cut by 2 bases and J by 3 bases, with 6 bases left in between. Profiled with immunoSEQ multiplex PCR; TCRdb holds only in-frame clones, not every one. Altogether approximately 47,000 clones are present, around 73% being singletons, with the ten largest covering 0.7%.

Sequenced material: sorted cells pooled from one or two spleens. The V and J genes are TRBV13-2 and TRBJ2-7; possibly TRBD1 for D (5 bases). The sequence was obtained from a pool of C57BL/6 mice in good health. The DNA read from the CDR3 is TGTGCCAGCGGTGAGGACATCTATGAACAGTAC. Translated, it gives CASGEDIYEQY. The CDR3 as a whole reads CASGEDIYEQYF.